These 23 T cell receptor beta chains originate from one sample sequenced in a study of T cells in Graves' hyperthyroidism and ophthalmopathy. Amplification yielded TCR beta CDR3 regions, with RNA transcripts as the source. The HTBI set primed first-round TCR CDR3 RT-PCR. Each CDR3 protein gets one entry after TCRdb re-called the multiplex PCR reads with MiXCR. The data show 450,000 to 600,000 distinct CDR3 sequences, about 15% seen once. Sequencing input: blood. The source of these receptors is a woman aged 35 to 49 with Graves' hyperthyroidism.

With respect to this clonotype: Given the absence of the conserved phenylalanine or tryptophan at the CDR3 end, a read error is likely. The chain combines TRBV2 with TRBJ2-2; D gene unclear. The CDR3 is 12 amino acids. The germline V gene encodes CDR1 SNHLY and CDR2 FYNNEI. CDR3 bases: TGTGTCAGCAGCGATATAACCGGGGAGCTGTTTTCT. Encoded protein: CVSSDITGELFS.

This clonotype was observed many times. The gene calls are TRBV10-3 and TRBJ2-7; 11 bases are a match to TRBD2. The germline V gene has CDR1 ENHRY and CDR2 SYGVKD. The ends lost 0 bases at V and 5 bases at J; junction bases unmatched: 3. The CDR3 runs to 15 residues. The CDR3 protein is CAISESSSGRNEQYF. Here the CDR3 DNA reads TGTGCCATCAGTGAGTCGTCTAGCGGGAGGAACGAGCAGTACTTC.

J is TRBJ2-1 and V is TRBV14; 11 bases fit TRBD2. The CDR3 consists of 15 residues. Trimming took 0 bases from V and 12 from J; bases not matched to a gene: 7. Germline-derived CDR1 and CDR2 are SGHDN and FVKESK. The DNA of the CDR3 is TGTGCCAGCAGCCAAGAACGATTAGCGGGAGGGAGGCAGTTCTTC. It is translated as CASSQERLAGGRQFF.

This clonotype was observed at least ten times. CDR3 loop: CASSDGGGGGETQYF. In DNA, the CDR3 is TGTGCCAGCAGTGACGGTGGGGGGGGGGGGGAGACCCAGTACTTC. The V call is TRBV6-1, the J call TRBJ2-5; 7 positions agree with TRBD2. CDR1 and CDR2 from the germline V gene are MNHNS and SASEGT. CDR3 length: 15 residues. V shed 3 bases, J shed 5 bases, and the junction held 9 bases outside the gene matches.

The table lists this clonotype with many counts. The CDR3 reads CASSAFDREAFF. CDR3 nucleotide sequence: TGTGCCAGCAGTGCCTTTGACAGGGAAGCTTTCTTT. The chain combines TRBV6-1 with TRBJ1-1, with D tentatively TRBD1 (6 bases). Germline V gene lookup returns CDR1 MNHNS and CDR2 SASEGT. V lost 4 bases and J lost 8, with 11 bases in between. The CDR3 loop spans 12 amino acids.

About this clonotype itself: A clone one base away is much larger, so this may be a read error. The chain couples TRBV10-3 to TRBJ1-2; 8 nucleotides line up with TRBD1. Germline CDR1 is ENHRY and CDR2 is SYGVKD. There are 15 residues in the CDR3. Unmatched junction bases numbered 4, after V lost 2 bases and J lost 2 bases. DNA for the CDR3: TGTGCCATCAGTGAGCCGGGACAGGTGAACTATGGCTACACCTTC. It translates to CAISEPGQVNYGYTF.

This clonotype has at least ten counts. The DNA for the CDR3 is TGTGCCAGCAGGACGGGACTAGCGGGAGGAAGTTACAATGAGCAGTTCTTC. As protein: CASRTGLAGGSYNEQFF. V usage is TRBV6-1 and J usage is TRBJ2-1, with 15 bases identical to TRBD2. The ends lost 6 bases at V and 4 bases at J; junction bases unmatched: 7. The germline CDR1 and CDR2 sequences are MNHNS and SASEGT. There are 17 residues in the CDR3.

The chain has TRBV18 and TRBJ2-1, with D possibly called TRBD1 or TRBD2 (5 bases each). CDR1 and CDR2 from the germline V gene are KGHSH and LQKENI. CDR3 length: 16 residues. V shed 6 bases and J shed 0 bases, with 15 bases lying between them. The CDR3 is CASSRARGSSYNEQFF. The CDR3, as DNA: TGTGCCAGCTCGCGGGCCCGGGGCAGCTCCTACAATGAGCAGTTCTTC.

This clonotype was seen more than once but under ten times. This chain connects TRBV28 to TRBJ1-1; D gene unclear. The CDR3 has 11 amino acids. Per germline, CDR1 MDHEN and CDR2 SYDVKM. Trimming stripped 1 base from V and 11 bases from J, with 8 bases between. As DNA, the CDR3 is TGTGCCAGCAGTTTATATGGCCGTGCTTTCTTT. This gives the protein CASSLYGRAFF.

The V gene is TRBV20-1, the J gene TRBJ1-4; D gene ambiguous. V was shortened by 3 bases and J by 8 bases, with 16 bases between the two germline ends. CDR3 length: 14 amino acids. The germline gives CDR1 DFQATT, CDR2 SNEGSKA (reference sequence). The CDR3 sequence: CSASRGEVREKLFF. CDR3 DNA: TGCAGTGCTAGCCGCGGGGAGGTGAGGGAAAAACTGTTTTTT.

Points on this clonotype: This may stem from a read error, because a much larger clone lies one nucleotide away. The V call is TRBV20-1, the J call TRBJ2-7, with TRBD2 matching over 7 bases. The CDR3 sequence is 13 residues long. Germline loops: CDR1 DFQATT, CDR2 SNEGSKA (reference sequence). The J segment lost 4 bases and the V segment lost 3 bases, leaving 6 bases of the junction unmatched. The CDR3 DNA is TGCAGTGCTAGCGGGCGGGAGCTGTACGAGCAGTACTTC. Its translation: CSASGRELYEQYF.

This clonotype was seen a single time. The chain has TRBV25-1 and TRBJ2-1; tentative D call: TRBD1 (6 bases). Germline V gene sequence: CDR1 MGHDK, CDR2 SYGVNS. Trimming shortened V by 3 bases and J by 10 bases, and 16 bases separated the two germline ends. This CDR3 is 14 amino acids long. CDR3 sequence reads: CASSEIGAQGEQFF. DNA for the CDR3: TGTGCCAGCAGTGAGATTGGGGCCCAGGGGGAGCAGTTCTTC.

This clonotype was observed at least ten times. This rearrangement joins TRBV20-1 to TRBJ2-7; 10 bases are a match to TRBD1. V lost 3 bases, J lost 4 bases, and 12 bases stayed unmatched. Germline V gene lookup returns CDR1 DFQATT and CDR2 SNEGSKA (reference sequence). The CDR3 has 16 residues. The CDR3 is CSARGQGQTYVYEQYF. The DNA for the CDR3 is TGCAGTGCTAGGGGACAGGGGCAGACCTATGTTTACGAGCAGTACTTC.

This clonotype was recorded at least ten times. The genes are TRBV3-1 and TRBJ1-1; no definite D call. Per germline, CDR1 LGHDT and CDR2 YNNKEL (reference sequence). This CDR3 has 13 amino acids. With 4 bases removed from V and 0 bases from J, the gap between germline ends came to 6 bases. CDR3 DNA: TGTGCCAGCAGCCGGAAAGTGAACACTGAAGCTTTCTTT. Amino acid sequence: CASSRKVNTEAFF. The variable domain in full, completed from reference TRBV3-1 and TRBJ1-1, reads DTAVSQTPKYLVTQMGNDKSIKCEQNLGHDTMYWYKQDSKKFLKIMFSYNNKELIINETVPNRFSPKSPDKAHLNLHINSLELGDSAVYFCASSRKVNTEAFFGQGTRLTVV.

This clonotype was seen only a few times. CDR3 amino acids: CATATLNTEAFF. CDR3 bases: TGTGCCACCGCCACCCTGAACACTGAAGCTTTCTTT. V gene TRBV7-9 combines with J gene TRBJ1-1; no firm D call. Germline CDR1 reads SEHNR; CDR2 reads FQNEAQ (reference sequence). The CDR3 spans 12 residues. V lost 10 bases, J lost 0 bases, and 9 bases lay in between.

This clonotype was detected ten times or more. The chain joins TRBV12-3 or TRBV12-4 to TRBJ1-1, with D unresolved. The CDR3 is 12 residues long. Trimming pared 8 bases from V and 3 bases from J, leaving 10 bases between. CDR3 in amino acids: CASHRSDTEAFF. In DNA form, the CDR3 reads TGTGCCAGCCATAGGAGTGACACTGAAGCTTTCTTT.

This clonotype was recorded at least ten times. V and J are TRBV7-9 and TRBJ2-1; D not resolved. The CDR3 extends over 11 amino acids. V dropped 3 bases and J dropped 7 bases, with 4 bases sitting between them. Per germline, CDR1 SEHNR and CDR2 FQNEAQ (reference sequence). The CDR3 reads CASSLWNEQFF. The CDR3, as DNA: TGTGCCAGCAGCTTGTGGAATGAGCAGTTCTTC.

This clonotype was picked up many times. The chain carries TRBV28 and TRBJ2-7; 7 bases agree with TRBD2. The junction had 7 bases not matched to a gene; V was cut back by 5 bases and J by 3 bases. This CDR3 spans 14 amino acids. Germline V gives CDR1 MDHEN, CDR2 SYDVKM. This chain's CDR3 is CASSPTGGSYEQYF. The CDR3 coding sequence is TGTGCCAGCAGTCCCACCGGGGGGAGCTACGAGCAGTACTTC.

In this sample, this clonotype turned up many times. The V call is TRBV20-1, the J call TRBJ2-5; D assignment may be TRBD1 or TRBD2 (6 bases each). CDR1 is DFQATT and CDR2 is SNEGSKA in the germline V gene (reference sequence). Trimming pared 4 bases from V and 5 bases from J, leaving 17 bases between. The CDR3 is made up of 14 amino acids. CDR3 DNA: TGCAGTGCTATGAAGGGAGGAGGGGGGGAGACCCAGTACTTC. It yields the protein CSAMKGGGGETQYF.

This clonotype was seen more than once but under ten times. The CDR3 protein is CASSRGTSGRYTQYF. Written as DNA, the CDR3 is TGTGCCAGCAGCAGAGGGACTAGCGGGAGGTATACGCAGTATTTT. The chain carries TRBV6-1 and TRBJ2-3, with 15 positions matching TRBD2. This CDR3 spans 15 amino acids. Trimming cost V 6 bases and J 7 bases; bases outside gene matches: 5. Looked up from germline, CDR1 is MNHNS and CDR2 is SASEGT.

This clonotype was seen at least ten times. This CDR3 reads CASSLTSVANTGELFF. CDR3 DNA sequence: TGTGCCAGCAGTTTAACTAGCGTCGCGAACACCGGGGAGCTGTTTTTT. This rearrangement joins TRBV27 to TRBJ2-2; 7 nucleotides align to TRBD2. Trimming removed 2 bases from V and 0 bases from J; junction bases left unmatched: 3. CDR1 is MNHEY, CDR2 SMNVEV, per germline (reference sequence). The CDR3 runs 16 residues.

The chain is built from TRBV7-9 and TRBJ2-7; D remains ambiguous. The CDR3 extends over 14 amino acids. From germline, CDR1 is SEHNR and CDR2 FQNEAQ (reference sequence). V was trimmed by 5 bases and J by 0 bases, leaving 11 bases between them. CDR3 sequence: CASSNQESSYEQYF. For the CDR3, the DNA is TGTGCCAGCAGCAATCAGGAATCCTCCTACGAGCAGTACTTC.

This clonotype was detected a few times. The rearrangement uses TRBV28 and TRBJ2-3, with a possible D match to TRBD2 (5 bases). This CDR3 comprises 15 residues. Looked up from germline, CDR1 is MDHEN and CDR2 is SYDVKM. With 5 bases removed from V and 5 bases from J, the gap between germline ends came to 17 bases. The CDR3 region has the DNA TGTGCCAGCAGTGCCCCTAGGCAACTAGGAGATACGCAGTATTTT. It specifies CASSAPRQLGDTQYF.